Listed below are T cell receptor beta chains from one sample, sequenced in a study of shared clonotypes between healthy human individuals. Using immunoSEQ multiplex PCR, the repertoire was profiled, and TCRdb retains in-frame clones only, with some absent. Of some 1.5 million clones listed, 98% are singletons. What was sequenced was naive CD4+ T cells sorted from blood. The origin of the receptors is a man aged 25 to 40 in good health. The CDR3 runs from the conserved cysteine through the conserved F or W. Each record gives: clone size, V gene, D gene, J gene, CDR3 protein, CDR3 DNA. A D gene is named only where the DNA matches it firmly. The size entry is marked missing in some rows and otherwise reads once, few, many or a size class.

clone_size: once; v_call: TRBV7-9; d_call: .; j_call: TRBJ1-5; cdr3_aa: CASSLGTQRNQPQHF; cdr3_nt: TGTGCCAGCAGCTTAGGGACCCAACGCAATCAGCCCCAGCATTTT
clone_size: .; v_call: TRBV7-2; d_call: TRBD2; j_call: TRBJ2-7; cdr3_aa: CASSLVSGDSYEQYF; cdr3_nt: TGTGCCAGCAGCTTAGTTAGCGGGGATTCCTACGAGCAGTACTTC
clone_size: .; v_call: TRBV11-2; d_call: .; j_call: TRBJ2-7; cdr3_aa: CASSHGGGGTGKYEQYF; cdr3_nt: TGTGCCAGCAGCCATGGAGGAGGCGGGACGGGGAAATACGAGCAGTACTTC
clone_size: once; v_call: TRBV19; d_call: .; j_call: TRBJ2-3; cdr3_aa: CASGGLSQYF; cdr3_nt: TGTGCCAGTGGGGGATTGTCGCAGTATTTT
clone_size: .; v_call: TRBV11-2; d_call: .; j_call: TRBJ1-1; cdr3_aa: CASSQDRLNTEAFF; cdr3_nt: TGTGCCAGCAGCCAGGACAGACTGAACACTGAAGCTTTCTTT
clone_size: .; v_call: TRBV27; d_call: TRBD2; j_call: TRBJ2-7; cdr3_aa: CASRGSGAYEQYF; cdr3_nt: TGTGCCAGCCGCGGTAGCGGGGCGTACGAGCAGTACTTC
clone_size: .; v_call: TRBV18; d_call: TRBD2; j_call: TRBJ2-1; cdr3_aa: CASSPFSGSSYNEQFF; cdr3_nt: TGTGCCAGCTCACCCTTTAGCGGGAGCTCCTACAATGAGCAGTTCTTC
clone_size: .; v_call: TRBV7-8; d_call: .; j_call: TRBJ2-6; cdr3_aa: CASSQPRAGANVLTF; cdr3_nt: TGTGCCAGCAGCCAACCACGGGCTGGGGCCAACGTCCTGACTTTC
clone_size: .; v_call: TRBV6-1; d_call: TRBD1; j_call: TRBJ2-7; cdr3_aa: CASSGRTGVEQYF; cdr3_nt: TGTGCCAGCAGCGGAAGGACAGGGGTCGAGCAGTACTTC
clone_size: .; v_call: TRBV2; d_call: .; j_call: TRBJ1-2; cdr3_aa: CASSVNVGLYGYTF; cdr3_nt: TGTGCCAGCAGTGTGAATGTGGGCCTCTATGGCTACACCTTC
clone_size: .; v_call: TRBV4-1; d_call: .; j_call: TRBJ2-7; cdr3_aa: CASSQVGNSYEQYF; cdr3_nt: TGCGCCAGCAGCCAAGTCGGGAACTCCTACGAGCAGTACTTC
clone_size: .; v_call: TRBV5-1; d_call: TRBD2; j_call: TRBJ2-1; cdr3_aa: CASRKLPGTSEYNEQFF; cdr3_nt: TGCGCCAGCAGAAAACTCCCCGGGACTAGCGAGTACAATGAGCAGTTCTTC
clone_size: .; v_call: TRBV13; d_call: .; j_call: TRBJ2-1; cdr3_aa: CASSLGLGLYNEQFF; cdr3_nt: TGTGCCAGCAGCTTAGGGTTGGGGCTATACAATGAGCAGTTCTTC
clone_size: .; v_call: TRBV30; d_call: .; j_call: TRBJ1-1; cdr3_aa: CAWTSGGTEAFF; cdr3_nt: TGTGCCTGGACCTCAGGCGGCACTGAAGCTTTCTTT
clone_size: .; v_call: TRBV10-3; d_call: .; j_call: TRBJ1-4; cdr3_aa: CAISESLLSRGPRDEKLFF; cdr3_nt: TGTGCCATCAGTGAGTCGCTTCTTTCTCGAGGCCCAAGGGATGAAAAACTGTTTTTT
clone_size: .; v_call: TRBV29-1; d_call: .; j_call: TRBJ1-1; cdr3_aa: CSVETGANTEAFF; cdr3_nt: TGCAGCGTTGAAACCGGCGCGAACACTGAAGCTTTCTTT
clone_size: .; v_call: TRBV9; d_call: .; j_call: TRBJ2-1; cdr3_aa: CASSVFTDNEQFF; cdr3_nt: TGTGCCAGCAGCGTATTCACCGACAATGAGCAGTTCTTC
clone_size: .; v_call: TRBV7-9; d_call: TRBD2; j_call: TRBJ2-7; cdr3_aa: CASRVGTSGSLEQYF; cdr3_nt: TGTGCCAGCCGAGTGGGGACTAGCGGGAGTCTCGAGCAGTACTTC
clone_size: .; v_call: TRBV6-6; d_call: TRBD2; j_call: TRBJ2-3; cdr3_aa: CASSYFSGRVTDTQYF; cdr3_nt: TGTGCCAGCAGTTACTTTAGCGGGAGGGTCACAGATACGCAGTATTTT
clone_size: .; v_call: TRBV5-6; d_call: .; j_call: TRBJ2-1; cdr3_aa: CASSPKRLRYNEQFF; cdr3_nt: TGTGCCAGCAGCCCTAAAAGGTTGAGGTACAATGAGCAGTTCTTC
clone_size: .; v_call: TRBV29-1; d_call: .; j_call: TRBJ2-3; cdr3_aa: CSVVLRADTQYF; cdr3_nt: TGCAGCGTAGTACTAAGAGCAGATACGCAGTATTTT
clone_size: .; v_call: TRBV7-5; d_call: .; j_call: TRBJ2-1; cdr3_aa: CVRSSVAEYNEQFF; cdr3_nt: TGTGTCAGAAGCTCGGTAGCGGAATACAATGAGCAGTTCTTC
clone_size: .; v_call: TRBV9; d_call: .; j_call: TRBJ2-1; cdr3_aa: CASSVSDSYNEQFF; cdr3_nt: TGTGCCAGCAGCGTATCTGACTCCTACAATGAGCAGTTCTTC
clone_size: .; v_call: TRBV18; d_call: TRBD2; j_call: TRBJ2-3; cdr3_aa: CASCQTSRATDTQYF; cdr3_nt: TGTGCCAGCTGTCAGACTAGCCGGGCCACAGATACGCAGTATTTT
clone_size: .; v_call: TRBV2; d_call: .; j_call: TRBJ1-1; cdr3_aa: CASSRVRLNTEAFF; cdr3_nt: TGTGCCAGCAGTCGGGTCAGACTGAACACTGAAGCTTTCTTT
clone_size: .; v_call: TRBV5-6; d_call: .; j_call: TRBJ2-7; cdr3_aa: CASSYSGLTYDEQYF; cdr3_nt: TGTGCCAGCAGCTACAGTGGACTGACTTACGACGAGCAGTACTTC
clone_size: .; v_call: TRBV6-5; d_call: .; j_call: TRBJ2-7; cdr3_aa: CASSYGPSYEQYF; cdr3_nt: TGTGCCAGCAGTTACGGCCCGAGTTACGAGCAGTACTTC
clone_size: .; v_call: TRBV18; d_call: .; j_call: TRBJ1-1; cdr3_aa: CASSSKQGPYTEAFF; cdr3_nt: TGTGCCAGCTCAAGTAAACAGGGACCATACACTGAAGCTTTCTTT
clone_size: .; v_call: TRBV7-2; d_call: .; j_call: TRBJ2-2; cdr3_aa: CASSLRGASNTGELFF; cdr3_nt: TGTGCCAGCAGCTTACGGGGGGCCTCGAACACCGGGGAGCTGTTTTTT
clone_size: .; v_call: TRBV5-4; d_call: TRBD1; j_call: TRBJ1-2; cdr3_aa: CASSSPLQGASGYTF; cdr3_nt: TGTGCCAGCAGCTCTCCCCTACAGGGGGCAAGTGGCTACACCTTC
clone_size: once; v_call: TRBV11-2; d_call: TRBD2; j_call: TRBJ2-5; cdr3_aa: CASSLTSGGGETQYF; cdr3_nt: TGTGCCAGCAGCTTGACTAGCGGAGGAGGCGAGACCCAGTACTTC
clone_size: once; v_call: TRBV6-5; d_call: .; j_call: TRBJ1-1; cdr3_aa: CASRSPRSGDTEAFF; cdr3_nt: TGTGCCAGCAGATCCCCACGAAGCGGGGACACTGAAGCTTTCTTT
clone_size: .; v_call: TRBV11-2; d_call: .; j_call: TRBJ1-4; cdr3_aa: CASSPRTGYATNEKLFF; cdr3_nt: TGTGCCAGCAGCCCAAGAACAGGGTACGCAACTAATGAAAAACTGTTTTTT
clone_size: .; v_call: TRBV7-7; d_call: TRBD2; j_call: TRBJ2-7; cdr3_aa: CASSTAGTAGLAGSYEQYF; cdr3_nt: TGTGCCAGCAGCACGGCCGGGACAGCGGGACTAGCGGGTTCCTACGAGCAGTACTTC
clone_size: .; v_call: TRBV7-9; d_call: TRBD2; j_call: TRBJ2-5; cdr3_aa: CASSKGLAIQETQYF; cdr3_nt: TGTGCCAGCAGCAAGGGACTAGCGATTCAAGAGACCCAGTACTTC
clone_size: .; v_call: TRBV5-1; d_call: .; j_call: TRBJ2-5; cdr3_aa: CASSVQETQYF; cdr3_nt: TGCGCCAGCAGTGTCCAAGAGACCCAGTACTTC
clone_size: .; v_call: TRBV6-1; d_call: .; j_call: TRBJ1-5; cdr3_aa: CASSPPGAQHF; cdr3_nt: TGTGCCAGCAGCCCCCCGGGGGCCCAGCATTTT
clone_size: .; v_call: TRBV30; d_call: TRBD2; j_call: TRBJ2-3; cdr3_aa: CAGALAGGDTQYF; cdr3_nt: TGTGCCGGGGCGTTAGCGGGGGGAGATACGCAGTATTTT
clone_size: .; v_call: TRBV7-6; d_call: TRBD1; j_call: TRBJ1-4; cdr3_aa: CASSLPRGTGSEKLFF; cdr3_nt: TGTGCCAGCAGCTTACCCCGTGGGACAGGGTCCGAAAAACTGTTTTTT
clone_size: .; v_call: TRBV5-4; d_call: .; j_call: TRBJ1-1; cdr3_aa: CASSLRGPNTEAFF; cdr3_nt: TGTGCCAGCAGCTTACGGGGCCCGAACACTGAAGCTTTCTTT
clone_size: .; v_call: TRBV28; d_call: .; j_call: TRBJ2-7; cdr3_aa: CASSRIAPPEQYF; cdr3_nt: TGTGCCAGCAGCCGAATTGCCCCCCCCGAGCAGTACTTC
clone_size: .; v_call: TRBV27; d_call: .; j_call: TRBJ2-2; cdr3_aa: CASTRLGSNTGELFF; cdr3_nt: TGTGCCAGCACCCGCCTCGGGTCGAACACCGGGGAGCTGTTTTTT
clone_size: .; v_call: TRBV30; d_call: .; j_call: TRBJ1-1; cdr3_aa: CAWSVLGVWNTEAFF; cdr3_nt: TGTGCCTGGAGTGTACTGGGGGTCTGGAACACTGAAGCTTTCTTT
clone_size: .; v_call: TRBV28; d_call: TRBD2; j_call: TRBJ2-3; cdr3_aa: CASILSGRASTDTQYF; cdr3_nt: TGTGCCAGCATTCTAAGCGGGAGGGCCAGCACAGATACGCAGTATTTT
clone_size: .; v_call: TRBV5-1; d_call: .; j_call: TRBJ2-2; cdr3_aa: CASSPPTGPGELFF; cdr3_nt: TGCGCCAGCAGCCCCCCCACAGGGCCCGGGGAGCTGTTTTTT
clone_size: .; v_call: TRBV18; d_call: .; j_call: TRBJ1-4; cdr3_aa: CASTSAGSNEKLFF; cdr3_nt: TGTGCCAGCACCTCGGCGGGATCTAATGAAAAACTGTTTTTT
clone_size: .; v_call: TRBV25-1; d_call: TRBD1; j_call: TRBJ2-1; cdr3_aa: CASSSRDRGGHEQFF; cdr3_nt: TGTGCCAGCAGTAGCCGGGACAGGGGAGGGCATGAGCAGTTCTTC
clone_size: .; v_call: TRBV9; d_call: TRBD2; j_call: TRBJ2-1; cdr3_aa: CASSEGLADHNEQFF; cdr3_nt: TGTGCCAGCAGCGAGGGACTAGCGGATCACAATGAGCAGTTCTTC
clone_size: .; v_call: TRBV9; d_call: .; j_call: TRBJ2-2; cdr3_aa: CASSVGGSGYTGELFF; cdr3_nt: TGTGCCAGCAGCGTAGGAGGTTCTGGGTACACCGGGGAGCTGTTTTTT
clone_size: .; v_call: TRBV6-1; d_call: .; j_call: TRBJ1-5; cdr3_aa: CASSEAGVNQPQHF; cdr3_nt: TGTGCCAGCAGTGAAGCAGGGGTCAATCAGCCCCAGCATTTT
clone_size: .; v_call: TRBV11-2; d_call: TRBD1; j_call: TRBJ2-7; cdr3_aa: CASSVHRGWEQYF; cdr3_nt: TGTGCCAGCAGCGTTCACAGGGGGTGGGAGCAGTACTTC
clone_size: .; v_call: TRBV27; d_call: .; j_call: TRBJ2-7; cdr3_aa: CASLPIRGPIWEFYF; cdr3_nt: TGTGCCAGCCTTCCGATTCGGGGTCCGATTTGGGAGTTCTACTTC
clone_size: .; v_call: TRBV5-1; d_call: .; j_call: TRBJ2-7; cdr3_aa: CASSLVQGFNEQYF; cdr3_nt: TGCGCCAGCAGCTTGGTACAAGGTTTCAACGAGCAGTACTTC
clone_size: .; v_call: TRBV9; d_call: .; j_call: TRBJ1-1; cdr3_aa: CASSSPELETEAFF; cdr3_nt: TGTGCCAGCAGCTCCCCCGAGTTGGAGACTGAAGCTTTCTTT
clone_size: .; v_call: TRBV5-6; d_call: TRBD2; j_call: TRBJ2-7; cdr3_aa: CASSKGLAQTYEQYF; cdr3_nt: TGTGCCAGCAGCAAGGGACTAGCGCAAACCTACGAGCAGTACTTC